These 27 T cell receptor beta chains came from one sample sequenced in a study of regulatory T cells in long-lasting Graves disease. Sample time point: newly diagnosed GD, antithyroid drugs for less than 3 months. Preparation of the TCR library used RNA extracted from PBMCs. Arm-PCR with iRepertoire HTBI primers amplified the CDR3 regions for these TCR beta libraries. TCRdb re-called the multiplex PCR reads with MiXCR, one entry per CDR3 protein. The sample carries 350,000 to 500,000 distinct CDR3 sequences, 11% to 15% recorded once. These data were likewise used in another study, on T cells in Graves' hyperthyroidism and ophthalmopathy.

Sample: peripheral blood mononuclear cells (PBMCs), taken at new diagnosis, from a patient treated with antithyroid drugs. The receptor source for this set is a woman aged 50 to 65 with Graves disease.

J is TRBJ2-7 and V is TRBV27; D may match TRBD1 or TRBD2 (5 bases each). Germline CDR1 and CDR2: MNHEY and SMNVEV (reference sequence). The CDR3 is 15 amino acids. V shed 6 bases and J shed 2 bases, with 17 bases lying between them. Written as DNA, the CDR3 is TGTGCCAGCAGGCCTTTCGTTGAGGGGCCCTACGAGCAGTACTTC. This gives the protein CASRPFVEGPYEQYF.

This chain connects TRBV18 to TRBJ2-2; D gene uncertain. V was cut by 4 bases and J by 6 bases, with 6 bases left in between. This CDR3 spans 12 amino acids. Germline V lookup: CDR1 KGHSH, CDR2 LQKENI. As DNA, the CDR3 is TGTGCCAGCTCACGTATTTCCGGGGAGCTGTTTTTT. Amino acid sequence: CASSRISGELFF.

This clonotype was observed a handful of times. The rearrangement links TRBV24-1 to TRBJ2-5; TRBD1 matches 8 bases. Germline values: CDR1 KGHDR, CDR2 SFDVKD. The CDR3 is 15 residues long. Trimming took 3 bases from V and 5 from J; bases not matched to a gene: 7. CDR3 nucleotide sequence: TGTGCCACCAGTGATCGACAGGGGTCGGGGGAGACCCAGTACTTC. Its protein product is CATSDRQGSGETQYF.

The chain carries TRBV6-1 and TRBJ2-7; tentatively, D is TRBD1 or TRBD2 (5 bases each). The CDR3 is 14 amino acids. The V end lost 6 bases, the J end lost 3 bases, and 15 bases lay between the germline ends. Germline assignment: CDR1 MNHNS and CDR2 SASEGT. The CDR3: CASRSGRDHYEQYF. DNA of the CDR3: TGTGCCAGCAGAAGTGGTAGGGACCACTACGAGCAGTACTTC.

The table lists this clonotype with a few counts. The chain couples TRBV2 to TRBJ2-1; tentatively, D is TRBD2 (5 bases). V was cut by 3 bases and J by 6 bases, with 9 bases left in between. Germline CDR1 reads SNHLY; CDR2 reads FYNNEI. CDR3 size: 13 residues. For the CDR3, the DNA is TGTGCCAGCAGTGACCGAGCGGCCAATGAGCAGTTCTTC. Translation: CASSDRAANEQFF.

The rearrangement links TRBV6-1 to TRBJ1-3; no definite D call. CDR1 is MNHNS and CDR2 is SASEGT in the germline V gene. The CDR3 totals 16 residues. Deletions cut 6 bases from V and 2 bases from J, with 17 bases between. CDR3 sequence reads: CASRRSFRGPGNTIYF. CDR3 nucleotides: TGTGCCAGCAGGCGTAGTTTCAGAGGACCTGGAAACACCATATATTTT.

This clonotype was counted ten times or more. This chain connects TRBV12-3 or TRBV12-4 to TRBJ1-5; D remains unclear. This CDR3 spans 15 amino acids. V gave up 1 base and J gave up 1 base, with 8 bases separating them. The CDR3 DNA is TGTGCCAGCAGTTTAGGCACGTCCAGCAATCAGCCCCAGCATTTT. Protein sequence: CASSLGTSSNQPQHF.

This clonotype was seen at least ten times. This chain joins TRBV12-3 or TRBV12-4 and TRBJ1-2; unclear D gene. The CDR3 is 18 amino acids. The V end lost 3 bases, the J end lost 4 bases, and 24 bases lay between the germline ends. The CDR3 region is CASSLVASTGGLFYGYTF. The CDR3 DNA is TGTGCCAGCAGTTTGGTTGCGTCTACGGGAGGTCTTTTCTATGGCTACACCTTC.

This clonotype was seen more than once but under ten times. The rearrangement links TRBV20-1 to TRBJ1-5, with a weak D call TRBD1 (5 bases). V was cut by 4 bases and J by 4 bases, with 17 bases left in between. The CDR3 has 15 residues. Looked up from germline, CDR1 is DFQATT and CDR2 is SNEGSKA (reference sequence). CDR3 nucleotide sequence: TGCAGTGCTAAAGCCGACAGCGTGCTGAATCAGCCCCAGCATTTT. This translates into CSAKADSVLNQPQHF.

This clonotype was seen repeatedly, ten times or more. The CDR3 DNA follows: TGTGCCAGTTTACAGGGTAGGATCACTGAAGCTTTCTTT. Translating gives CASLQGRITEAFF. This chain uses TRBV2 with TRBJ1-1; maybe TRBD1 (6 bases). V lost 9 bases and J 4 bases, leaving 15 bases between the germline ends. The CDR3 contains 13 residues. Germline CDR1 and CDR2: SNHLY and FYNNEI. Using reference TRBV2 and TRBJ1-1 for the parts outside the CDR3, the full variable domain is EPEVTQTPSHQVTQMGQEVILRCVPISNHLYFYWYRQILGQKVEFLVSFYNNEISEKSEIFDDQFSVERPDGSNFTLKIRSTKLEDSAMYFCASLQGRITEAFFGQGTRLTVV.

The sample holds a few counts of this clonotype. The chain uses TRBV28 and TRBJ1-5; D uncertain. The CDR3 spans 12 residues. Per the germline V gene, CDR1 is MDHEN and CDR2 is SYDVKM. The V end lost 5 bases, the J end lost 9 bases, and 11 bases lay between the germline ends. CDR3 residues: CASSLTTLPQHF. CDR3 nucleotides: TGTGCCAGCAGTCTGACAACCCTGCCCCAGCATTTT.

This clonotype came up many times. V and J are TRBV11-2 and TRBJ2-1; possibly TRBD2 for D (5 bases). V lost 4 bases, J lost 6 bases, and 22 bases lay in between. The CDR3 spans 17 residues. Germline CDR1 and CDR2: SGHAT and FQNNGV. As DNA, the CDR3 is TGTGCCAGCAGCTGGAACCGGGATCTAGGACTCCCCAATGAGCAGTTCTTC. Translated, it gives CASSWNRDLGLPNEQFF. Using reference TRBV11-2 and TRBJ2-1 for the parts outside the CDR3, the full variable domain is EAGVAQSPRYKIIEKRQSVAFWCNPISGHATLYWYQQILGQGPKLLIQFQNNGVVDDSQLPKDRFSAERLKGVDSTLKIQPAKLEDSAVYLCASSWNRDLGLPNEQFFGPGTRLTVL.

A few counts support this clonotype. The chain carries TRBV15 and TRBJ1-5; TRBD1 matches 9 bases. The germline V gene has CDR1 LNHNV and CDR2 YYDKDF (reference sequence). With V trimmed by 4 bases and J by 8 bases, 9 bases remained unmatched. This CDR3 is 15 amino acids long. CDR3 sequence reads: CATSKPGQGLKPQHF. For the CDR3, the DNA is TGTGCCACCAGCAAACCGGGACAGGGTCTTAAGCCCCAGCATTTT.

The CDR3 DNA sequence: TGCAGTGCTAGAGTAGAACCGGGACAGGGAAAAGGTACGCAGTATTTT. It specifies CSARVEPGQGKGTQYF. This chain connects TRBV20-1 to TRBJ2-3; 9 bases are a match to TRBD1. CDR1 is DFQATT, CDR2 SNEGSKA, per germline (reference sequence). The junction had 13 bases not matched to a gene; V was cut back by 1 base and J by 8 bases. This CDR3 is 16 amino acids long.

This clonotype was observed at least ten times. The chain joins TRBV5-5 to TRBJ2-7; TRBD1 matches at 7 bases. The CDR3 sequence is 12 residues long. V shed 4 bases and J 2 bases; nucleotides not matched to a gene: 0. Germline assignment: CDR1 SGHKS and CDR2 YYEKEE (reference sequence). CDR3 nucleotides: TGTGCCAGCAGCACAGGGGCCTACGAGCAGTACTTC. This sequence encodes CASSTGAYEQYF.

The chain has TRBV27 and TRBJ2-6, with 7 bases fitting TRBD1. This CDR3 spans 17 amino acids. V trimming: 5 bases; J trimming: 1 base; junction bases outside the gene matches: 8. CDR1 MNHEY and CDR2 SMNVEV come from the germline V gene (reference sequence). CDR3 protein: CASSRAGGVSGANVLTF. CDR3 nucleotide sequence: TGTGCCAGCAGTCGGGCAGGGGGAGTTTCTGGGGCCAACGTCCTGACTTTC. The full variable domain, with the rest looked up from reference TRBV27 and TRBJ2-6, is EAQVTQNPRYLITVTGKKLTVTCSQNMNHEYMSWYRQDPGLGLRQIYYSMNVEVTDKGDVPEGYKVSRKEKRNFPLILESPSPNQTSLYFCASSRAGGVSGANVLTFGAGSRLTVL.

This clonotype showed up just a few times. The J gene is TRBJ1-4, the V gene TRBV29-1, with no clear D. CDR1 is SQVTM and CDR2 is ANQGSEA in the germline V gene. V shed 5 bases and J shed 5 bases, with 9 bases lying between them. The CDR3 sequence is 12 residues long. CDR3: CSVLEPNEKLFF. The CDR3 nucleotides read TGCAGCGTTCTTGAGCCAAATGAAAAACTGTTTTTT. Full variable domain (remainder filled in from reference TRBV29-1 and TRBJ1-4): SAVISQKPSRDICQRGTSLTIQCQVDSQVTMMFWYRQQPGQSLTLIATANQGSEATYESGFVIDKFPISRPNLTFSTLTVSNMSPEDSSIYLCSVLEPNEKLFFGSGTQLSVL.

V usage is TRBV5-1 and J usage is TRBJ1-5, with D unclear. Trimming removed 1 base from V and 6 bases from J, with 17 bases in between. Germline V gene data show CDR1 as SGHRS and CDR2 as YFSETQ. The length of the CDR3 is 16 residues. The CDR3 DNA sequence: TGCGCCAGCAGCTTGAGCCCCCCCCAAAAGGCTCAGCCCCAGCATTTT. Protein product: CASSLSPPQKAQPQHF.

The chain carries TRBV7-6 and TRBJ2-2, with TRBD1 matching over 7 bases. J gave up 5 bases and V 2 bases, and 11 bases lay outside the gene matches. The CDR3 is 17 residues long. Germline V CDR1 and CDR2: SGHVS, FNYEAQ. CDR3 nucleotides: TGTGCCAGCAGCTTAACGACTGAGGGGGCAGGAACCGGGGAGCTGTTTTTT. Translation: CASSLTTEGAGTGELFF. The entire variable domain, with the rest obtained from reference TRBV7-6 and TRBJ2-2, is as follows: GAGVSQSPRYKVTKRGQDVALRCDPISGHVSLYWYRQALGQGPEFLTYFNYEAQQDKSGLPNDRFSAERPEGSISTLTIQRTEQRDSAMYRCASSLTTEGAGTGELFFGEGSRLTVL.

V is TRBV7-3 and J is TRBJ2-5; 7 bases agree with TRBD1. V was pared by 5 bases and J by 0 bases, with 9 bases of the junction left unmatched. CDR1 and CDR2 (germline): SGHTA, FQGTGA. CDR3 length equals 16 residues. The CDR3 coding sequence is TGTGCCAGCAGCAGATCCGGGACAGAAAACCAAGAGACCCAGTACTTC. Translating it yields CASSRSGTENQETQYF.

This clonotype showed up many times. DNA of the CDR3: TGCGCCAGCAGCAAGATACCGCAGGGGACAGGGGCAGTAGAGACCCAGTACTTC. Its translation: CASSKIPQGTGAVETQYF. This chain links TRBV5-1 with TRBJ2-5; 10 bases line up with TRBD1. The germline V gene has CDR1 SGHRS and CDR2 YFSETQ. The CDR3 runs 18 residues. Losses at the gene ends were 4 bases for V and 4 bases for J; bases not matched to a gene: 16.

This chain links TRBV24-1 with TRBJ2-1, with TRBD1 matching 9 bases. Trimming cost V 7 bases and J 6 bases; bases outside gene matches: 3. Looked up from germline, CDR1 is KGHDR and CDR2 is SFDVKD. This CDR3 is 13 amino acids long. CDR3 coding DNA: TGTGCCACCAGACAGGGGGCAGGCAATGAGCAGTTCTTC. Its translation: CATRQGAGNEQFF.

Remarks on this clonotype: Since a much larger clone is just one base distant, this may be a read error. The CDR3 end shows no conserved phenylalanine or tryptophan, and so a read error is likely. The genes are TRBV7-2 and TRBJ2-7; TRBD2 is a possible D gene (6 bases). CDR1 is SGHTA, CDR2 FQGNSA, per germline. The CDR3 totals 13 residues. V lost 5 bases and J lost 6, with 14 bases in between. The CDR3 nucleotides read TGTGCCAGCAGCAGGAGGGCGGATTCCGAGCAGTACCTC. It is translated as CASSRRADSEQYL.

This clonotype showed up many times. The chain employs TRBV28 and TRBJ2-2; D is undetermined. CDR3 size: 15 residues. The germline V gene has CDR1 MDHEN and CDR2 SYDVKM. Trimming stripped 5 bases from V and 3 bases from J, with 13 bases between. The CDR3 bases are TGTGCCAGCAGTCTACCGCGGTCCCACACCGGGGAGCTGTTTTTT. Amino acids: CASSLPRSHTGELFF.

The rearrangement uses TRBV10-2 and TRBJ2-7; D is undetermined. V lost 2 bases, J lost 10 bases, and 12 bases lay in between. The CDR3 length is 12 residues. Germline V CDR1 and CDR2: WSHSY, SAAADI. CDR3 sequence reads: CASSEMAQRQYF. DNA for the CDR3: TGCGCCAGCAGTGAGATGGCCCAACGCCAGTACTTC.

A few counts support this clonotype. The chain recombines TRBV9 with TRBJ2-1; 14 positions match TRBD2. The trim removed 4 bases at V and 6 bases at J, leaving 6 bases unmatched. The CDR3 extends over 16 amino acids. Germline CDR1 SGDLS, CDR2 YYNGEE. This chain's CDR3 is CASSPGGLAGGNEQFF. Written as DNA, the CDR3 is TGTGCCAGCAGCCCAGGCGGACTAGCGGGAGGCAATGAGCAGTTCTTC.

This clonotype was counted many times. The chain has TRBV2 and TRBJ1-3, with D uncertain. The CDR3 loop spans 14 amino acids. The germline V gene encodes CDR1 SNHLY and CDR2 FYNNEI. The V gene lost 2 bases and the J gene lost 0 bases, with 5 bases spanning the gap. This CDR3 is CASSEIGSGNTIYF. The DNA for the CDR3 is TGTGCCAGCAGTGAAATAGGCTCTGGAAACACCATATATTTT. The variable domain in full, with the rest retrieved from reference TRBV2 and TRBJ1-3, is EPEVTQTPSHQVTQMGQEVILRCVPISNHLYFYWYRQILGQKVEFLVSFYNNEISEKSEIFDDQFSVERPDGSNFTLKIRSTKLEDSAMYFCASSEIGSGNTIYFGEGSWLTVV.